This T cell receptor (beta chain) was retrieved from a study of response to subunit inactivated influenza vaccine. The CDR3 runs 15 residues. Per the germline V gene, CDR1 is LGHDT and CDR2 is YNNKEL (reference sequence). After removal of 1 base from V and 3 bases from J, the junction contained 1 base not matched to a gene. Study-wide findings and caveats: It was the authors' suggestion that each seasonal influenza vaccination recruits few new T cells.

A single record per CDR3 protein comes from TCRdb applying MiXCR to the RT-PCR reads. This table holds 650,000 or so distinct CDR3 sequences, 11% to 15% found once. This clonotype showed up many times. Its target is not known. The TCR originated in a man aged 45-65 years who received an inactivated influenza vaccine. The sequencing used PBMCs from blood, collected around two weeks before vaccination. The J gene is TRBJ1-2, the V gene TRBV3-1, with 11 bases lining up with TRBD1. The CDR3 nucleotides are TGTGCCAGCAGCCAAGGGACAGGGGGCTACTATGGCTACACCTTC. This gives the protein CASSQGTGGYYGYTF.